One sample yielded the 31 T cell receptor beta chains listed below, sequenced in a study of CDR3 diversity in severe acne. TCRdb passed the PCR reads through MiXCR, listing each CDR3 protein once. The table records roughly 79,000 distinct CDR3 sequences, around 54% of them present only once. Sequencing input: blood. Receptor source: a male donor with severe acne vulgaris.

The V call is TRBV7-9, the J call TRBJ2-5, with 7 bases aligning to TRBD2. The trim removed 2 bases at V and 3 bases at J, leaving 6 bases unmatched. The germline gives CDR1 SEHNR, CDR2 FQNEAQ (reference sequence). The CDR3 is made up of 15 amino acids. CDR3 loop: CASSLTPSGEETQYF. The CDR3 coding sequence is TGTGCCAGCAGCTTAACCCCTAGCGGAGAAGAGACCCAGTACTTC.

In regard to this clonotype: A read error may be the cause here, since a much bigger clone is one base away. V gene TRBV5-5 combines with J gene TRBJ2-2; 9 bases are a match to TRBD2. Looked up from germline, CDR1 is SGHKS and CDR2 is YYEKEE (reference sequence). The V segment lost 7 bases and the J segment 4 bases; nucleotides outside the gene matches: 11. There are 16 residues in the CDR3. DNA of the CDR3: TGTGCCAGCGGCTCAGGCAGCGGGGGGAGCACCGGGGAGCTGTTTTTT. This codes for CASGSGSGGSTGELFF.

The chain recombines TRBV29-1 with TRBJ2-7; D is unclear. The V end was cut by 5 bases, the J end by 3 bases, with 17 bases between. Germline-derived CDR1 and CDR2 are SQVTM and ANQGSEA. This CDR3 is built from 14 residues. The CDR3 reads CSVNVPGQGYEQYF. DNA of the CDR3: TGCAGCGTTAATGTACCTGGTCAAGGCTACGAGCAGTACTTC.

This clonotype was seen only a few times. The genes are TRBV9 and TRBJ2-3; no reliable D call. The CDR3 is 12 residues long. Germline assignment: CDR1 SGDLS and CDR2 YYNGEE. V was trimmed by 4 bases and J by 6 bases, leaving 9 bases between them. CDR3 amino acids: CASSPQRDTQYF. DNA of the CDR3: TGTGCCAGCAGCCCCCAGAGGGATACGCAGTATTTT.

The rearrangement joins TRBV19 to TRBJ1-6; 8 bases match TRBD1. The CDR3 consists of 14 residues. V was pared by 6 bases and J by 6 bases, with 4 bases of the junction left unmatched. Germline V gene lookup returns CDR1 LNHDA and CDR2 SQIVND (reference sequence). CDR3 nucleotides: TGTGCCAGTAGCCCTGGACAGGGTAATTCACCCCTCCACTTT. As protein: CASSPGQGNSPLHF.

This clonotype was detected ten times or more. The chain employs TRBV5-1 and TRBJ1-2; 8 bases align to TRBD1. The J segment lost 6 bases and the V segment lost 4 bases, leaving 5 bases of the junction unmatched. Germline V gene data show CDR1 as SGHRS and CDR2 as YFSETQ. The CDR3 consists of 13 residues. DNA of the CDR3: TGCGCCAGCAGCCGGGACAGGTCGGATGGCTACACCTTC. The encoded protein is CASSRDRSDGYTF. The full variable domain, completed using reference TRBV5-1 and TRBJ1-2, is KAGVTQTPRYLIKTRGQQVTLSCSPISGHRSVSWYQQTPGQGLQFLFEYFSETQRNKGNFPGRFSGRQFSNSRSEMNVSTLELGDSALYLCASSRDRSDGYTFGSGTRLTVV.

The rearrangement uses TRBV7-9 and TRBJ1-1; D remains unclear. V lost 4 bases, J lost 2 bases, and 8 bases lay in between. CDR3 length: 13 amino acids. CDR1 SEHNR and CDR2 FQNEAQ come from the germline V gene (reference sequence). The CDR3 region has the DNA TGTGCCAGCAGCTGGGGTATAAACACTGAAGCTTTCTTT. Translated: CASSWGINTEAFF.

The CDR3 DNA reads as TGTGCCAGCAGCCGACCACAGGGCAACTATGGCTACACCTTC. It codes for CASSRPQGNYGYTF. The chain joins TRBV7-9 to TRBJ1-2; maybe TRBD1 (6 bases). The CDR3 is 14 residues long. The ends were cut back, 5 bases at V and 2 bases at J, with 12 bases in the middle. Per the germline V gene, CDR1 is SEHNR and CDR2 is FQNEAQ (reference sequence).

The chain recombines TRBV5-1 with TRBJ2-1; D gene uncertain. Trimming took off 2 bases at V and 9 bases at J, with 15 bases between the two ends. From germline, CDR1 is SGHRS and CDR2 YFSETQ. The CDR3 runs to 14 residues. CDR3: CASSFTKTMGEQFF. For the CDR3, the DNA is TGCGCCAGCAGCTTTACTAAGACGATGGGTGAGCAGTTCTTC.

This clonotype was detected once. The V and J genes are TRBV24-1 and TRBJ1-1; D may be TRBD1 (6 bases). CDR1 is KGHDR and CDR2 is SFDVKD in the germline V gene. V was pared by 4 bases and J by 7 bases, with 15 bases between. This CDR3 has 14 amino acids. The CDR3 sequence is CATSDRQTGNEAFF. The CDR3 bases are TGTGCCACCAGTGACCGCCAGACAGGTAATGAAGCTTTCTTT.

The genes are TRBV12-3 or TRBV12-4 and TRBJ1-1; possible D gene TRBD1, 5 bases. V dropped 2 bases and J dropped 1 base, with 11 bases sitting between them. The CDR3 runs 15 residues. The chain's CDR3 is CASSLPGNWNTEAFF. CDR3 bases: TGTGCCAGCAGTTTACCAGGGAACTGGAACACTGAAGCTTTCTTT.

Remarks on this clonotype: Possible read error: a much larger clone is one base away. J is TRBJ2-1 and V is TRBV5-1, with D tentatively TRBD1 or TRBD2 (5 bases each). Germline V gives CDR1 SGHRS, CDR2 YFSETQ. The CDR3 contains 16 residues. In DNA form, the CDR3 reads TGCACCAGCAGCTTGGCTCCGGGACGGACCCACAATGAGCAGTTCTTC. This encodes CTSSLAPGRTHNEQFF.

By share of the sample, this clonotype is medium-sized (0.01 to 0.1%). V usage is TRBV6-5 and J usage is TRBJ2-7, with 7 positions matching TRBD1. The V gene end was trimmed by 6 bases and the J gene end by 3 bases; junction bases not matched to a gene: 2. Germline V gives CDR1 MNHEY, CDR2 SVGAGI. The CDR3 spans 12 residues. For the CDR3, the DNA is TGTGCCAGCAGAGGACAGGTCTACGAGCAGTACTTC. Protein sequence: CASRGQVYEQYF.

On this clonotype: One end of the junction varies from germline; a read error may be responsible. The chain is built from TRBV10-1 and TRBJ2-5, with D unresolved. Germline V CDR1 and CDR2: WNHNN, SYGVQD (reference sequence). CDR3 length equals 15 residues. The CDR3, as DNA: TGTGCCAGCAGATCCCGCCGGAGAGGAAAAGAGACCCAGTACTTC. As protein: CASRSRRRGKETQYF.

This clonotype was detected many times. The CDR3 sequence is CATSDFRDSGSYNEQFF. The DNA for the CDR3 is TGTGCCACCAGTGATTTCCGGGACTCTGGCTCCTACAATGAGCAGTTCTTC. The chain carries TRBV24-1 and TRBJ2-1, with TRBD2 as a possible D gene (6 bases). The CDR3 covers 17 residues. Germline CDR1 and CDR2: KGHDR and SFDVKD. Deletions cut 1 base from V and 0 bases from J, with 12 bases between.

A few counts support this clonotype. This chain joins TRBV29-1 and TRBJ2-7; D uncertain. Germline CDR1 reads SQVTM; CDR2 reads ANQGSEA. This CDR3 has 12 amino acids. The ends were cut back, 6 bases at V and 5 bases at J, with 14 bases in the middle. The CDR3 sequence is CSVENRPDEQYF. CDR3 coding DNA: TGCAGCGTGGAAAATCGACCCGACGAGCAGTACTTC.

This clonotype showed up just a few times. The rearrangement uses TRBV5-4 and TRBJ2-5; 10 nucleotides match TRBD2. This CDR3 is built from 15 residues. Per the germline V gene, CDR1 is SGHNT and CDR2 is YYREEE (reference sequence). J lost 2 bases, V lost 0 bases, and 1 base had no gene match. CDR3 coding DNA: TGTGCCAGCAGCTTGGAACTAGCGGGACAAGAGACCCAGTACTTC. Its protein is CASSLELAGQETQYF.

In the case of this clonotype: A much larger clone differs from this one at a single base, so this may be a read error. V gene TRBV9 combines with J gene TRBJ2-7; 11 bases align to TRBD1. CDR1 is SGDLS, CDR2 YYNGEE, per germline. This CDR3 has 15 amino acids. The CDR3 loop is CASSVADRGLYEQCF. CDR3 DNA sequence: TGTGCCAGCAGCGTAGCGGACAGGGGGCTATACGAGCAGTGCTTC.

Concerning this clonotype: A much larger clone differs from this one at a single base, so this may be a read error. The rearrangement joins TRBV15 to TRBJ2-1; maybe TRBD1 (6 bases). The germline CDR1 and CDR2 sequences are LNHNV and YYDKDF (reference sequence). The CDR3 sequence is 14 residues long. CDR3 loop: CATNRGGSYNAQFF. In nucleotides, the CDR3 is TGTGCCACCAACAGAGGGGGATCCTACAATGCGCAGTTCTTC.

This clonotype has at least ten counts. The chain carries TRBV20-1 and TRBJ2-1, with 7 bases identical to TRBD2. The CDR3 is made up of 14 amino acids. Trimming at V came to 6 bases and at J to 6 bases, leaving 11 bases not matched to a gene. CDR1 DFQATT and CDR2 SNEGSKA come from the germline V gene (reference sequence). The CDR3 loop is CSASDGGRSNEQFF. The CDR3 nucleotides read TGCAGTGCATCAGACGGCGGGAGATCCAATGAGCAGTTCTTC.

The rearrangement links TRBV20-1 to TRBJ2-5; D remains ambiguous. This CDR3 is 12 amino acids long. Looked up from germline, CDR1 is DFQATT and CDR2 is SNEGSKA (reference sequence). Trimming took off 4 bases at V and 3 bases at J, with 9 bases between the two ends. CDR3 nucleotides: TGCAGTGCTACCAGGCGGAAAGAGACCCAGTACTTC. This sequence encodes CSATRRKETQYF.

This chain joins TRBV6-1 and TRBJ2-3; a possible D gene is TRBD1 (7 bases). Between the trimmed V and J ends, which lost 7 bases and 4 bases, there was a span of 18 bases. CDR1 is MNHNS and CDR2 is SASEGT in the germline V gene. The CDR3 is 15 residues long. The CDR3 DNA follows: TGTGCCAGCACCAGGGGGGCCTTCGACGCAGATACGCAGTATTTT. Amino acids: CASTRGAFDADTQYF.

This clonotype was counted ten times or more. The chain carries TRBV7-9 and TRBJ1-1, with D possibly being TRBD1 (5 bases). The length of the CDR3 is 14 residues. The germline CDR1 and CDR2 sequences are SEHNR and FQNEAQ (reference sequence). Between the trimmed V and J ends, which lost 2 bases and 4 bases, there was a span of 11 bases. The CDR3 sequence: CASSLTGGGTEAFF. The CDR3, as DNA: TGTGCCAGCAGCTTAACTGGTGGGGGCACTGAAGCTTTCTTT.

This clonotype was seen many times. This chain uses TRBV7-8 with TRBJ2-7; the match to TRBD2 covers 8 bases. This CDR3 has 15 amino acids. J gave up 2 bases and V 1 base, and 4 bases lay outside the gene matches. CDR1 and CDR2 (germline): SGHVS, FQNEAQ. The CDR3 DNA reads TGTGCCAGCAGCTTAGTGACTAGCGCAGCCTACGAGCAGTACTTC. The encoded protein is CASSLVTSAAYEQYF.

V is TRBV10-3 and J is TRBJ1-6; the match to TRBD1 covers 7 bases. Germline CDR1 is ENHRY and CDR2 is SYGVKD. The CDR3 length is 15 residues. V lost 4 bases to trimming and J lost 5 bases; unmatched junction nucleotides: 5. CDR3 sequence reads: CAISVEQGNNSPLHF. As DNA, the CDR3 is TGTGCCATCAGTGTTGAACAGGGGAATAATTCACCCCTCCACTTT.

The chain employs TRBV7-2 and TRBJ1-4; TRBD1 matches at 9 bases. This CDR3 region has 15 residues. The V gene end was trimmed by 5 bases and the J gene end by 7 bases; junction bases not matched to a gene: 8. The germline V gene encodes CDR1 SGHTA and CDR2 FQGNSA. CDR3 region: CASSRTGQGGEKLFF. CDR3 bases: TGTGCCAGCAGCCGAACGGGACAGGGAGGTGAAAAACTGTTTTTT.

The gene calls are TRBV7-6 and TRBJ2-7; D is undetermined. CDR1 and CDR2 (germline): SGHVS, FNYEAQ. Trimming took 2 bases from V and 6 from J, leaving 17 bases between them. CDR3 length equals 15 residues. CDR3 region: CASSLYRGPTSEQYF. CDR3 DNA sequence: TGTGCCAGCAGCTTATACAGAGGCCCTACGAGCGAGCAGTACTTC. The full variable domain, its missing parts supplied by reference TRBV7-6 and TRBJ2-7, is GAGVSQSPRYKVTKRGQDVALRCDPISGHVSLYWYRQALGQGPEFLTYFNYEAQQDKSGLPNDRFSAERPEGSISTLTIQRTEQRDSAMYRCASSLYRGPTSEQYFGPGTRLTVT.

A remark on this clonotype: The limits of the CDR3 on the DNA are not certain, so only TCRdb's listed CDR3 is given. This rearrangement joins TRBV7-9 to TRBJ2-2. The CDR3 contains 19 residues when both ends are counted. Germline lookup yields CDR1 SEHNR and CDR2 FQNEAQ (reference sequence). The CDR3 loop reads CAMYLCASSPTAGPGELFF.

Comments on this clonotype: One end of the junction fails to match germline, which may point to a read error. The J gene is TRBJ2-2, the V gene TRBV12-3 or TRBV12-4, with D perhaps TRBD2 (6 bases). This CDR3 contains 13 residues. The CDR3 DNA reads TGTGCCAGCAGTCTTCAGGACGGCGGGGAGCTGGTTTTT. It yields the protein CASSLQDGGELVF.

Only a few counts were recorded for this clonotype. The chain links TRBV11-2 to TRBJ1-3; the D is unclear. The V end lost 2 bases, the J end lost 2 bases, and 13 bases lay between the germline ends. Looked up from germline, CDR1 is SGHAT and CDR2 is FQNNGV. The CDR3 has 16 residues. The CDR3: CASSLKGQGTGNTIYF. CDR3 in DNA: TGTGCCAGCAGCTTAAAAGGGCAAGGTACTGGAAACACCATATATTTT.

This chain joins TRBV20-1 and TRBJ2-7; 10 bases line up with TRBD1. The CDR3 runs to 14 residues. CDR1 and CDR2 from the germline V gene are DFQATT and SNEGSKA (reference sequence). V lost 3 bases, J lost 4 bases, and 6 bases stayed unmatched. The CDR3 protein is CSASFRGQGYEQYF. CDR3 DNA sequence: TGCAGTGCTAGTTTCCGGGGACAGGGGTACGAGCAGTACTTC.